This T cell receptor beta chain derives from a study of cytomegalovirus exposure and HLA in healthy donors. The wider study: Some 85 million unique TCRs, all from HLA-typed donors, were included in an early release of the data. Study-wide results and limits: A missense DCLRE1C variant was associated with V- and J-gene trimming of TCR beta chains in a later analysis, and an independent cohort replicated the association. Later on, analysis showed that most CMV-associated TCR beta chains appeared to be HLA-restricted.

Vbeta (60) and Jbeta (13) primers were used in the PCR. Sequencing was performed with immunoSEQ multiplex PCR; in TCRdb, only in-frame clones are kept and a portion is missing. This sample contains fewer than 75,000 clones. The CDR3 consists of 16 residues. Germline assignment: CDR1 SGHNT and CDR2 YYREEE (reference sequence). Between the trimmed V and J ends, which lost 4 bases and 0 bases, there was a span of 14 bases. Notes on this clone: Its antigen is unidentified.

The chain combines TRBV5-4 with TRBJ2-1; tentative D call: TRBD2 (5 bases). The sequence was obtained from a boy between 10 and 17 years old in good health and CMV-seronegative. Sequenced input: PBMCs. The CDR3 DNA reads TGTGCCAGCAGCGCCCTACTAGTTAGCTCCTACAATGAGCAGTTCTTC. Its protein is CASSALLVSSYNEQFF.